These 12 T cell receptor beta chains share one sample of origin, sequenced in a study of OX40 agonist ivuxolimab in advanced cancers. Sequenced by immunoSEQ multiplex PCR; TCRdb stores in-frame clones only, minus some. The profile shows over 90,000 clones, roughly nine tenths of them singletons. The sample in question was CD4+ or CD8+ T cells sorted from blood, obtained in a trial of the OX40 agonist ivuxolimab. The receptors here all came from an adult with an advanced solid tumor such as melanoma, head and neck, liver or kidney cancer.

This chain uses TRBV30 with TRBJ1-1, with 7 nucleotides matching TRBD1. Germline assignment: CDR1 GTSNPN and CDR2 SVGIG (reference sequence). The J segment lost 4 bases and the V segment lost 8 bases, leaving 10 bases of the junction unmatched. The CDR3 length is 13 residues. For the CDR3, the DNA is TGTGCCAGCTACAGGGGTTCGACCACTGAAGCTTTCTTT. Translation: CASYRGSTTEAFF.

The V and J genes are TRBV10-3 and TRBJ2-3; the D is unclear. Germline V lookup: CDR1 ENHRY, CDR2 SYGVKD. The CDR3 extends over 15 amino acids. V was shortened by 2 bases and J by 2 bases, with 11 bases between the two germline ends. The CDR3 sequence is CAISEVGDFTDTQYF. DNA of the CDR3: TGTGCCATCAGTGAGGTCGGCGACTTCACAGATACGCAGTATTTT.

The chain combines TRBV18 with TRBJ1-2; no reliable D call. The CDR3 loop spans 12 amino acids. The V end was cut by 8 bases, the J end by 5 bases, with 12 bases between. Germline V gene lookup returns CDR1 KGHSH and CDR2 LQKENI. The CDR3 DNA reads as TGTGCCAGCCCTACCGGGAATTATGGCTACACCTTC. It codes for CASPTGNYGYTF. Supplemented by reference TRBV18 and TRBJ1-2, the full variable domain reads NAGVMQNPRHLVRRRGQEARLRCSPMKGHSHVYWYRQLPEEGLKFMVYLQKENIIDESGMPKERFSAEFPKEGPSILRIQQVVRGDSAAYFCASPTGNYGYTFGSGTRLTVV.

This clone has at least ten counts. The chain joins TRBV11-2 to TRBJ2-7; the match to TRBD2 covers 8 bases. V was pared by 6 bases and J by 0 bases, with 7 bases of the junction left unmatched. CDR3 length: 15 amino acids. Looked up from germline, CDR1 is SGHAT and CDR2 is FQNNGV. The CDR3 DNA sequence: TGTGCCAGCAGAGAAGCGGGGGTCCCCTCCTACGAGCAGTACTTC. It is translated as CASREAGVPSYEQYF.

This clone was recorded a few times. The chain links TRBV29-1 to TRBJ1-2; D not certain. Deletions cut 5 bases from V and 4 bases from J, with 11 bases between. This CDR3 has 12 amino acids. The germline CDR1 and CDR2 sequences are SQVTM and ANQGSEA. The CDR3 region has the DNA TGCAGCGTTCGACCGACCATCTATGGCTACACCTTC. This gives the protein CSVRPTIYGYTF.

This chain joins TRBV5-6 and TRBJ2-1, with 10 bases matching TRBD2. V dropped 1 base and J dropped 0; count of bases not matched to a gene: 10. The CDR3 is 19 residues long. Germline values: CDR1 SGHDT, CDR2 YYEEEE. Here the CDR3 reads CASSLPDSGRHDSYNEQFF. The CDR3 nucleotides read TGTGCCAGCAGCTTGCCCGATAGCGGGAGGCACGACTCCTACAATGAGCAGTTCTTC.

The chain has TRBV27 and TRBJ2-5; no clear D gene. Germline CDR1 reads MNHEY; CDR2 reads SMNVEV (reference sequence). The CDR3 covers 14 residues. V gave up 3 bases and J gave up 1 base, with 9 bases separating them. CDR3: CASSFRAPQETQYF. CDR3 DNA sequence: TGTGCCAGCAGTTTCCGTGCCCCCCAAGAGACCCAGTACTTC.

The CDR3 sequence: CASSPSRVERFFRAFF. CDR3 coding DNA: TGCGCCAGCAGCCCGTCAAGAGTTGAGAGGTTCTTTCGAGCTTTCTTT. The chain combines TRBV4-1 with TRBJ1-1; D gene ambiguous. V shed 4 bases and J shed 10 bases, with 25 bases lying between them. This CDR3 has 16 residues. From germline, CDR1 is MGHRA and CDR2 YSYEKL.

The chain links TRBV5-1 to TRBJ1-1, with D perhaps matching TRBD1 (6 bases). V lost 2 bases, J lost 4 bases, and 15 bases lay in between. The germline gives CDR1 SGHRS, CDR2 YFSETQ. There are 15 residues in the CDR3. For the CDR3, the DNA is TGCGCCAGCAGCTTATCGCCGGGAGGGGGCACTGAAGCTTTCTTT. It specifies CASSLSPGGGTEAFF.

The J gene is TRBJ2-7, the V gene TRBV10-2, with 7 bases that match TRBD2. Unmatched junction bases numbered 2, after V lost 3 bases and J lost 3 bases. Germline values: CDR1 WSHSY, CDR2 SAAADI. The CDR3 covers 13 residues. The CDR3 is CASSDGGIYEQYF. The DNA of the CDR3 is TGCGCCAGCAGTGACGGGGGGATCTACGAGCAGTACTTC.

This chain links TRBV5-4 with TRBJ2-7; TRBD1 is a possible D gene (6 bases). This CDR3 region has 13 residues. Germline values: CDR1 SGHNT, CDR2 YYREEE (reference sequence). The V gene lost 4 bases and the J gene lost 5 bases, with 13 bases spanning the gap. CDR3 amino acids: CASSQTTGDEQYF. DNA for the CDR3: TGTGCCAGCAGCCAGACGACAGGTGACGAGCAGTACTTC.

The J gene is TRBJ2-7, the V gene TRBV29-1; 11 positions match TRBD1. V trimming: 6 bases; J trimming: 3 bases; junction bases outside the gene matches: 4. The germline CDR1 and CDR2 sequences are SQVTM and ANQGSEA. CDR3 length equals 13 residues. CDR3 DNA: TGCAGCGTATCCGGGACAGGGGGCTACGAGCAGTACTTC. Residues: CSVSGTGGYEQYF.